This record looks at one T cell receptor beta chain sequence and its context. This sample is part of a study of OX40 agonist ivuxolimab in advanced cancers. Germline values: CDR1 SNHLY, CDR2 FYNNEI. The V and J ends lost 7 bases and 8 bases respectively, with 14 bases between them. The CDR3 is 13 residues long. Sequencing used immunoSEQ multiplex PCR; TCRdb keeps in-frame clones, though not all of them. The profile covers about 82,000 clones, with around 78% appearing a single time and approximately 0.78% taken by the ten largest. The receptor's source is an adult with an advanced solid tumor such as melanoma, head and neck, liver or kidney cancer. The specimen was CD4+ or CD8+ T cells sorted from blood, collected in a trial of the OX40 agonist ivuxolimab. The V call is TRBV2, the J call TRBJ1-4, with TRBD1 as a possible D gene (5 bases). The chain's CDR3 is CASTRQGREKLFF. DNA for the CDR3: TGTGCCAGCACGCGGCAGGGTAGGGAAAAACTGTTTTTT.